The T cell receptor beta chain described here comes from a study of T cell repertoires in cytomegalovirus infection. General study results and limits: Dominant in the ex vivo response were TCR beta clonotypes restricted by HLA-C and specific for CMV.

On this clonotype itself: The antigen is unknown.

MiXCR, applied by TCRdb to the reads, yields one record per CDR3 protein. The repertoire has nearly 650,000 distinct CDR3 sequences, 20% to 25% of them found once; the top ten carry less than 9.5%. Sequencing was done on a sample of CD8+ T cells from PBMCs. This receptor was taken from a human donor in good health (CMV status not recorded). Some clones in this sample may be carry-over from other donors' samples.

The CDR3 coding sequence is TGTGCCAGCAGCCCGACCGTAAGGGGTGGCAATCAGCCCCAGCATTTT. It encodes CASSPTVRGGNQPQHF. The rearrangement links TRBV7-2 to TRBJ1-5; D is perhaps TRBD1 (5 bases). Germline V CDR1 and CDR2: SGHTA, FQGNSA. V was cut by 5 bases and J by 2 bases, with 16 bases left in between. The CDR3 totals 16 residues. Based on the CDR3 plus reference TRBV7-2 and TRBJ1-5, the full variable domain is GAGVSQSPSNKVTEKGKDVELRCDPISGHTALYWYRQSLGQGLEFLIYFQGNSAPDKSGLPSDRFSAERTGGSVSTLTIQRTQQEDSAVYLCASSPTVRGGNQPQHFGDGTRLSIL.